This T cell receptor (beta chain) was identified in a study of blood T cell repertoires in COVID-19. Study-wide context: COVID-19 samples from acute and convalescent phases originated in the United States, Italy and Spain. PBMCs, B-cell-depleted T cells, or T cells were the source of the cDNA or gDNA that made up the material.

Per the original methods: Estimation of nucleated cell counts relied on the amplification of reference gene primers. Clones were sequenced by immunoSEQ multiplex PCR, and TCRdb holds only the in-frame ones, with some missing. The V and J calls and the clone size are those of that table, but D and trimming were determined from the DNA. Of 200,000 to 250,000 clones listed, roughly nine tenths were seen once; the top ten hold 6.2%. In its sample, this clone was seen once. Sequences were obtained from peripheral blood. The sequence derives from a man between 60 and 75 years old with acute or convalescent COVID-19.

The CDR3 region is CASSLIRGETQYF. CDR3 bases: TGTGCCAGCAGTCTCATCCGAGGGGAGACCCAGTACTTC. The chain carries TRBV6-2 or TRBV6-3 and TRBJ2-5; a weak D match, TRBD2 (5 bases). Trimming took 5 bases from V and 5 from J, leaving 12 bases between them. The CDR3 contains 13 residues. Germline CDR1 is MNHEY and CDR2 is SVGEGT.